The T cell receptor (beta chain) under discussion was sequenced for a study of cytomegalovirus exposure and HLA in healthy donors. CDR3 size: 16 residues. The junction had 5 bases not matched to a gene; V was cut back by 1 base and J by 6 bases. Germline V gives CDR1 KGHSH, CDR2 LQKENI. This clone was detected only once. Researchers ran the PCR with 60 Vbeta and 13 Jbeta primers. Assay: immunoSEQ multiplex PCR; the TCRdb copy retains only in-frame clones and omits some. The sample records around 170,000 clones, 75% to 85% being singletons. The origin of this receptor is a young woman in good health and CMV-seropositive. The genes are TRBV18 and TRBJ2-1, with 11 positions matching TRBD1. Sequenced: PBMCs. CDR3 DNA sequence: TGTGCCAGCTCACCACGTGTGGGGACAGGGGGCAATGAGCAGTTCTTC. This sequence encodes CASSPRVGTGGNEQFF.